The rows below give T cell receptor beta chains drawn from one sample of a study of blood T cell repertoires in COVID-19. Generated by immunoSEQ multiplex PCR, the TCRdb table keeps only in-frame clones and is missing some. This sample has 270,000 or so clones, with approximately 90% found just once. The sample comprised peripheral blood. Every receptor here comes from a woman in her thirties with active or convalescent COVID-19. Each CDR3 is given with its conserved first and last residue. D genes are given only for firm matches. The size entry is marked missing in some rows and otherwise reads once, few, many or a size class.

J gene,D gene,V gene,clone size,CDR3 protein,CDR3 DNA
TRBJ2-7,TRBD1,TRBV5-1,-,CASSLVPGQGVRVYEQYF,TGCGCCAGCAGCTTGGTACCGGGACAGGGGGTTCGTGTCTACGAGCAGTACTTC
TRBJ2-5,TRBD2,TRBV7-2,-,CASSSPGLAVSGTQYF,TGTGCCAGCAGCTCCCCGGGACTAGCGGTCTCGGGGACCCAGTACTTC
TRBJ2-7,-,TRBV7-3,-,CASSFPGAVQYF,TGTGCCAGCAGCTTTCCAGGGGCGGTGCAGTACTTC
TRBJ2-3,-,TRBV24-1,-,CATKGGAHTDTQYF,TGTGCCACCAAGGGCGGGGCCCACACAGATACGCAGTATTTT
TRBJ1-1,-,TRBV7-9,once,CASSLAGEPVEAFF,TGTGCCAGCAGCTTAGCCGGGGAACCAGTTGAAGCTTTCTTT
TRBJ1-1,-,TRBV12-3/TRBV12-4,-,CASSLLGGTEAFF,TGTGCCAGCAGTTTGCTGGGGGGCACTGAAGCTTTCTTT
TRBJ1-5,-,TRBV21-1,-,CASSKTRDRGNNQPQHF,TGTGCCAGCAGCAAAACCCGGGACAGGGGTAACAATCAGCCCCAGCATTTT
TRBJ2-1,-,TRBV7-9,-,CASSNNAGNEQFF,TGTGCCAGCAGTAACAACGCAGGCAATGAGCAGTTCTTC
TRBJ1-2,TRBD1,TRBV6-6,-,CASSPPADRGGLHGYTF,TGTGCCAGCAGTCCCCCCGCGGACAGGGGAGGATTGCATGGCTACACCTTC
TRBJ1-1,-,TRBV13,-,CASSQGGEAFF,TGTGCCAGCAGCCAAGGCGGGGAAGCTTTCTTT
TRBJ2-5,TRBD2,TRBV10-2,-,CASRRTSGVEETQYF,TGCGCCAGCAGGAGGACTAGCGGGGTAGAAGAGACCCAGTACTTC
TRBJ2-7,-,TRBV30,-,CALDNSYEQYF,TGTGCCTTGGACAACTCCTACGAGCAGTACTTC
TRBJ1-1,-,TRBV18,-,CASSTGGGSNTEAFF,TGTGCCAGCTCGACCGGGGGGGGCTCGAACACTGAAGCTTTCTTT
TRBJ2-3,TRBD2,TRBV9,-,CASSRGPSGAGGTQYF,TGTGCCAGCAGCCGTGGTCCTAGCGGGGCCGGGGGGACGCAGTATTTT
TRBJ2-1,-,TRBV29-1,-,CSVGRSTSYNEQFF,TGCAGCGTTGGGCGGTCGACCTCCTACAATGAGCAGTTCTTC
TRBJ1-5,-,TRBV7-8,few,CASSSQQGSNQPQHF,TGTGCCAGCAGCTCTCAACAGGGAAGCAATCAGCCCCAGCATTTT
TRBJ1-2,TRBD1,TRBV19,-,CASIQGAGGYTF,TGTGCCAGCATACAGGGGGCGGGCGGCTACACCTTC
TRBJ1-4,-,TRBV6-5,few,CASSLQQYNEKLFF,TGTGCCAGCAGCCTACAGCAATATAATGAAAAACTGTTTTTT
TRBJ2-3,-,TRBV6-2/TRBV6-3,-,CASSYMAALSGTQYF,TGTGCCAGCAGTTACATGGCGGCCCTGTCTGGTACGCAGTATTTT
TRBJ1-5,-,TRBV7-8,few,CASSFLRGPNQPQHF,TGTGCCAGCAGTTTCCTGCGGGGCCCCAATCAGCCCCAGCATTTT
TRBJ2-7,TRBD2,TRBV2,-,CASNRLAGGQEQYF,TGTGCCAGCAACCGACTAGCGGGGGGGCAAGAGCAGTACTTC
TRBJ2-3,TRBD1,TRBV2,-,CASRSGQGNTDTQYF,TGTGCCAGCAGGTCGGGACAGGGGAACACAGATACGCAGTATTTT
TRBJ1-1,-,TRBV6-5,once,CATQGRQATNTEAFF,TGTGCCACTCAGGGGAGACAGGCGACGAACACTGAAGCTTTCTTT
TRBJ1-4,TRBD1,TRBV5-1,-,CASRSSGTGVFEKLFF,TGCGCCAGCAGATCATCCGGGACAGGGGTCTTTGAAAAACTGTTTTTT
TRBJ2-7,TRBD1,TRBV6-5,-,CASSWGQLKEQYF,TGTGCCAGCAGCTGGGGACAGCTTAAGGAGCAGTACTTC
TRBJ1-2,-,TRBV19,-,CASTRGEGYGYTF,TGTGCCAGTACCAGGGGAGAGGGCTATGGCTACACCTTC
TRBJ2-3,TRBD2,TRBV30,-,CAWSNRAGGPRDTQYF,TGTGCCTGGAGTAACCGGGCGGGGGGGCCAAGAGATACGCAGTATTTT
TRBJ2-7,TRBD2,TRBV12-3/TRBV12-4,once,CASSLAGGYEQYF,TGTGCCAGCAGCTTAGCGGGGGGCTACGAGCAGTACTTC
TRBJ2-1,TRBD2,TRBV30,-,CAWNRGDQEQFF,TGTGCCTGGAACCGGGGGGACCAGGAGCAGTTCTTC
TRBJ1-1,TRBD1,TRBV2,-,CASSPDRGDTEAFF,TGTGCCAGCAGCCCGGACAGGGGGGACACTGAAGCTTTCTTT
TRBJ2-7,TRBD1,TRBV6-5,-,CASSYNAGGYEQYF,TGTGCCAGCAGTTACAACGCAGGGGGTTACGAGCAGTACTTC
TRBJ2-3,TRBD1,TRBV7-2,-,CASSSDRGNTDTQYF,TGTGCCAGCAGCTCCGACAGGGGAAACACAGATACGCAGTATTTT
TRBJ2-3,TRBD2,TRBV2,-,CAMAFARGVPDTQYF,TGTGCCATGGCTTTCGCGCGGGGGGTCCCAGATACGCAGTATTTT
TRBJ2-1,-,TRBV3-1/TRBV3-2,-,CASSFRGALGFNEQFF,TGTGCCAGCAGCTTTCGGGGGGCCTTAGGGTTCAATGAGCAGTTCTTC
TRBJ1-3,TRBD1,TRBV19,few,CASTHYRGPSGNTIYF,TGTGCCAGTACCCACTACAGGGGGCCCTCTGGAAACACCATATATTTT
TRBJ1-3,-,TRBV13,-,CASSLRSGVSGNTIYF,TGTGCCAGCAGCTTAAGATCAGGGGTCTCTGGAAACACCATATATTTT
TRBJ2-2,TRBD2,TRBV19,-,CASIVREGTGELFF,TGTGCCAGTATCGTCAGGGAGGGGACCGGGGAGCTGTTTTTT
TRBJ1-2,TRBD1,TRBV28,-,CASSIGQGGYTF,TGTGCCAGCAGCATCGGACAGGGTGGCTACACCTTC
TRBJ2-6,-,TRBV9,-,CASSVLSGANVLTF,TGTGCCAGCAGCGTTCTTTCTGGGGCCAACGTCCTGACTTTC
TRBJ2-7,-,TRBV15,-,CATSRAFSYEQYF,TGTGCCACCAGCAGAGCCTTCTCCTACGAGCAGTACTTC